A single sample is the source of the 2 T cell receptor beta chains below, sequenced in a study of OX40 agonist ivuxolimab in advanced cancers. Produced via immunoSEQ multiplex PCR; TCRdb's table is partial and in-frame only. The sample lists about 31,000 clones, 81% occurring once. The sequences come from CD4+ or CD8+ T cells sorted from blood, collected in a trial of the OX40 agonist ivuxolimab. The receptors originated from an adult with an advanced solid tumor such as melanoma, head and neck, liver or kidney cancer.

The rearrangement uses TRBV5-1 and TRBJ1-1; D unresolved. Trimming removed 0 bases at V and 4 bases at J, with 7 bases between. The CDR3 is 13 residues long. Germline loops: CDR1 SGHRS, CDR2 YFSETQ. The CDR3 DNA is TGCGCCAGCAGCTTGGAGGAGAGCACTGAAGCTTTCTTT. Its translation is CASSLEESTEAFF.

V and J are TRBV6-5 and TRBJ1-5; D is unresolved. Germline-derived CDR1 and CDR2 are MNHEY and SVGAGI. The CDR3 is 14 amino acids. V lost 7 bases to trimming and J lost 9 bases, with 19 bases between them. CDR3 residues: CASTDPIQERPQHF. CDR3 coding DNA: TGTGCCAGCACCGACCCTATCCAGGAAAGGCCCCAGCATTTT.